The 30 T cell receptor beta chains presented below share a single source sample, sequenced in a study of blood T cell repertoires in COVID-19 (TCRdb year 2020). The library was produced with the immunoSEQ multiplex PCR assay. TCRdb retrieved this table from immuneACCESS and kept in-frame rearrangements only. Not all clones are present; in checked studies, unresolved V genes account for under half, and no reason is known for the remainder. This sample lists roughly 150,000 clones; under 90% were detected once. Clones ranked in the top ten supply approximately 8% of the sample. Sequencing was performed on PBMCs or T cells enriched from blood (not recorded which). All receptors come from a woman aged 45-65 years who had recovered from COVID-19.

This rearrangement joins TRBV7-2 to TRBJ1-4; D perhaps matches TRBD1 (5 bases). This CDR3 comprises 14 residues. From germline, CDR1 is SGHTA and CDR2 FQGNSA. Trimming shortened V by 5 bases and J by 7 bases, and 14 bases separated the two germline ends. In DNA form, the CDR3 reads TGTGCCAGCAGCCGGGGGACGCATGGTGAAAAACTGTTTTTT. This sequence encodes CASSRGTHGEKLFF.

The chain couples TRBV10-3 to TRBJ1-1; perhaps TRBD1 as D (6 bases). The V gene's germline CDR1 is ENHRY and CDR2 SYGVKD. This CDR3 is built from 14 residues. With 8 bases removed from V and 4 bases from J, the gap between germline ends came to 17 bases. This CDR3 is CAIGAGAEATEAFF. The DNA of the CDR3 is TGTGCCATCGGGGCAGGGGCTGAGGCCACTGAAGCTTTCTTT.

The V and J genes are TRBV13 and TRBJ2-7, with 11 bases matching TRBD2. The length of the CDR3 is 16 residues. From germline, CDR1 is PRHDT and CDR2 FYEKMQ (reference sequence). Trimming cost V 5 bases and J 1 base; bases outside gene matches: 7. The CDR3 sequence: CASSRRLAGRSYEQYF. CDR3 nucleotide sequence: TGTGCCAGCAGCCGGCGACTAGCGGGGAGATCCTACGAGCAGTACTTC.

The rearrangement uses TRBV29-1 and TRBJ2-1; D possibly corresponds to TRBD1 (6 bases). Trimming took off 6 bases at V and 4 bases at J, with 13 bases between the two ends. The CDR3 is made up of 13 amino acids. Germline values: CDR1 SQVTM, CDR2 ANQGSEA. CDR3 sequence: CSVHRVGYNEQFF. The CDR3 nucleotides read TGCAGCGTCCACAGGGTCGGTTACAATGAGCAGTTCTTC.

The V and J genes are TRBV6-5 and TRBJ1-2; maybe TRBD1 (5 bases). V lost 6 bases and J 8 bases, leaving 19 bases between the germline ends. The CDR3 sequence is 14 residues long. CDR1 and CDR2 (germline): MNHEY, SVGAGI. The CDR3 spells CASRPTGSRSGYTF. As DNA, the CDR3 is TGTGCCAGCAGGCCCACAGGAAGTCGAAGCGGCTACACCTTC.

J is TRBJ2-3 and V is TRBV10-3, with TRBD1 matching over 11 bases. J lost 3 bases, V lost 4 bases, and 6 bases had no gene match. The CDR3 sequence is 16 residues long. Per germline, CDR1 ENHRY and CDR2 SYGVKD. CDR3 residues: CAISAWTGGLTDTQYF. The CDR3 DNA sequence: TGTGCCATCAGTGCATGGACAGGGGGCCTAACAGATACGCAGTATTTT.

This chain connects TRBV5-1 to TRBJ1-3; D is uncertain. Trimming took 0 bases from V and 0 from J, leaving 7 bases between them. This CDR3 is built from 15 residues. Germline V gene data show CDR1 as SGHRS and CDR2 as YFSETQ. This CDR3 is CASSLDRSSGNTIYF. In DNA form, the CDR3 reads TGCGCCAGCAGCTTGGATAGGAGCTCTGGAAACACCATATATTTT.

The V call is TRBV25-1, the J call TRBJ2-2; D may be TRBD1 (6 bases). Deletions cut 8 bases from V and 5 bases from J, with 18 bases between. The CDR3 is made up of 15 amino acids. The germline V gene has CDR1 MGHDK and CDR2 SYGVNS. The CDR3 DNA is TGTGCCAGCTCCTCCGGGACACTCCTAACCGGGGAGCTGTTTTTT. It is translated as CASSSGTLLTGELFF.

The rearrangement uses TRBV7-6 and TRBJ2-3, with unresolved D. This CDR3 comprises 15 residues. Per the germline V gene, CDR1 is SGHVS and CDR2 is FNYEAQ. V lost 6 bases to trimming and J lost 0 bases, with 13 bases between them. The CDR3 region is CASSPTASSTDTQYF. The CDR3, as DNA: TGTGCCAGCAGTCCGACTGCATCTAGCACAGATACGCAGTATTTT.

This clone was seen just once. This chain links TRBV10-3 with TRBJ2-7, with D maybe TRBD1 (6 bases). The CDR3 has 14 residues. V was pared by 5 bases and J by 3 bases, with 14 bases between. Germline CDR1 ENHRY, CDR2 SYGVKD. CDR3: CAISSGEIGYEQYF. CDR3 nucleotide sequence: TGTGCCATCAGTTCAGGGGAGATCGGCTACGAGCAGTACTTC.

The J gene is TRBJ2-5, the V gene TRBV3-1 (or the pseudogene TRBV3-2); 9 bases are a match to TRBD2. The V gene end was trimmed by 1 base and the J gene end by 5 bases; junction bases not matched to a gene: 2. CDR3 length equals 14 residues. Germline CDR1 reads LGHDT; CDR2 reads YNNKEL (reference sequence). This CDR3 reads CASSQVRGGETQYF. CDR3 sequence (DNA): TGTGCCAGCAGCCAAGTGCGGGGGGGTGAGACCCAGTACTTC.

This clone appeared once. This chain links TRBV12-3 or TRBV12-4 with TRBJ1-2, with D uncertain. The CDR3 is 13 amino acids. V lost 5 bases and J 7 bases, leaving 14 bases between the germline ends. The CDR3 sequence: CASSTQIVGGYTF. Written as DNA, the CDR3 is TGTGCCAGCAGTACCCAGATTGTTGGTGGCTACACCTTC.

This rearrangement joins TRBV6-5 to TRBJ2-1, with TRBD1 matching over 9 bases. The V and J ends lost 6 bases and 7 bases, in that order; junction bases with no gene match: 7. This CDR3 contains 14 residues. Germline loops: CDR1 MNHEY, CDR2 SVGAGI. CDR3 in DNA: TGTGCCAGCAGACGGGACAGGGACGGGAATGAGCAGTTCTTC. This translates into CASRRDRDGNEQFF.

The rearrangement joins TRBV9 to TRBJ2-1; maybe TRBD2 (7 bases). The V and J ends lost 0 bases and 0 bases respectively, with 16 bases between them. This CDR3 region has 18 residues. Germline loops: CDR1 SGDLS, CDR2 YYNGEE. The CDR3 DNA is TGTGCCAGCAGCGTAGGAGGGGGAGGGCTACTCTCCTACAATGAGCAGTTCTTC. Residues: CASSVGGGGLLSYNEQFF.

The gene calls are TRBV6-9 and TRBJ2-7, with a possible D match to TRBD2 (6 bases). CDR1 is MNHGY and CDR2 is SVAAGI in the germline V gene. Deletions cut 3 bases from V and 5 bases from J, with 8 bases between. The CDR3 is 12 amino acids. CDR3 loop: CASSYGGNEQYF. The CDR3 coding sequence is TGTGCCAGCAGTTACGGAGGGAACGAGCAGTACTTC.

This clone was detected only a few times. The chain joins TRBV27 to TRBJ1-5; 7 positions agree with TRBD1. Germline V gene lookup returns CDR1 MNHEY and CDR2 SMNVEV (reference sequence). V dropped 5 bases and J dropped 7; count of bases not matched to a gene: 8. The CDR3 length is 14 residues. CDR3: CASSLQGERQPQHF. The CDR3, as DNA: TGTGCCAGCAGTCTGCAGGGGGAACGCCAGCCCCAGCATTTT.

The chain links TRBV6-1 to TRBJ2-1; no firm D call. The V gene's germline CDR1 is MNHNS and CDR2 SASEGT. Trimming removed 1 base at V and 9 bases at J, with 7 bases between. The CDR3 sequence is 12 residues long. The CDR3 bases are TGTGCCAGCAGTGAAGTTGGCCTTGAGCAGTTCTTC. Translating gives CASSEVGLEQFF.

This clone turned up a few times. This chain connects TRBV6-2 or TRBV6-3 to TRBJ2-3, with unresolved D. The CDR3 length is 11 residues. Germline V gene lookup returns CDR1 MNHEY and CDR2 SVGEGT. The V and J ends lost 6 bases and 8 bases respectively, with 9 bases between them. This chain's CDR3 is CASSWSGTQYF. CDR3 bases: TGTGCCAGCAGCTGGTCAGGTACGCAGTATTTT.

CDR3 coding DNA: TGTGCCAGCAGCTGGATAGCGGGAGGGCCCTACAATGAGCAGTTCTTC. Translated: CASSWIAGGPYNEQFF. This sequence joins TRBV5-4 and TRBJ2-1; 11 positions match TRBD2. Germline CDR1 SGHNT, CDR2 YYREEE (reference sequence). The J segment lost 2 bases and the V segment lost 3 bases, leaving 4 bases of the junction unmatched. The CDR3 length is 16 residues.

This clone was recorded once. This chain uses TRBV3-1 (or the pseudogene TRBV3-2) with TRBJ1-2, with D tentatively TRBD1 (6 bases). The CDR3 length is 14 residues. Trimming took 4 bases from V and 1 from J, leaving 10 bases between them. Per germline, CDR1 LGHDT and CDR2 YNNKEL (reference sequence). Here the CDR3 reads CASSRWTVNYGYTF. In nucleotides, the CDR3 is TGTGCCAGCAGCCGTTGGACAGTTAACTATGGCTACACCTTC.

V gene TRBV19 combines with J gene TRBJ2-7; a weak D match, TRBD1 (6 bases). This CDR3 contains 13 residues. V lost 3 bases, J lost 3 bases, and 9 bases lay in between. Germline V gene sequence: CDR1 LNHDA, CDR2 SQIVND (reference sequence). The CDR3 bases are TGTGCCAGTAGTATCAGCAGGGGCTACGAGCAGTACTTC. Its translation is CASSISRGYEQYF.

J is TRBJ2-4 and V is TRBV4-2; 10 bases match TRBD2. V trimming: 1 base; J trimming: 5 bases; junction bases outside the gene matches: 8. This CDR3 has 17 residues. Germline lookup yields CDR1 LGHNA and CDR2 YNFKEQ. The CDR3 DNA reads TGTGCCAGCAGCCAAGTGAGCGGGGGGGCCATCGAAAACATTCAGTACTTC. Encoded protein: CASSQVSGGAIENIQYF.

The chain has TRBV2 and TRBJ1-1; D not certain. Germline V gene lookup returns CDR1 SNHLY and CDR2 FYNNEI. V was clipped by 6 bases and J by 0 bases, with 11 bases between them. CDR3 size: 14 residues. In nucleotides, the CDR3 is TGTGCCAGCAGCCTTATTTACTTGAACACTGAAGCTTTCTTT. Its protein product is CASSLIYLNTEAFF.

V and J are TRBV12-3 or TRBV12-4 and TRBJ1-1; tentative D call: TRBD1 (5 bases). This CDR3 spans 13 amino acids. With 1 base removed from V and 9 bases from J, the gap between germline ends came to 12 bases. The CDR3 loop is CASSLEGVLKAFF. As DNA, the CDR3 is TGTGCCAGCAGTTTAGAAGGGGTCCTGAAAGCTTTCTTT.

This chain connects TRBV28 to TRBJ2-3; D might be TRBD2 (5 bases). V dropped 0 bases and J dropped 5 bases, with 27 bases sitting between them. Germline V gene lookup returns CDR1 MDHEN and CDR2 SYDVKM. The CDR3 sequence is 20 residues long. In DNA form, the CDR3 reads TGTGCCAGCAGTTTATGGCAAGGGCGAGGGTCTTTCAAGCTAGAAGATACGCAGTATTTT. Encoded protein: CASSLWQGRGSFKLEDTQYF.

The chain carries TRBV12-5 and TRBJ1-2; 7 positions agree with TRBD1. CDR1 and CDR2 from the germline V gene are LGHNT and FRNRAP. J lost 8 bases, V lost 4 bases, and 10 bases had no gene match. CDR3 length: 14 amino acids. The CDR3 loop reads CASGSRLQGIGYTF. CDR3 nucleotides: TGTGCTAGTGGTTCCCGTTTACAGGGGATCGGCTACACCTTC.

This clone appeared a few times. V is TRBV28 and J is TRBJ2-7; TRBD2 might be the D (7 bases). The V and J ends lost 3 bases and 4 bases respectively, with 16 bases between them. The CDR3 length is 15 residues. Germline V lookup: CDR1 MDHEN, CDR2 SYDVKM. CDR3 amino acids: CASSFPAQGLYEQYF. The CDR3 coding sequence is TGTGCCAGCAGTTTCCCAGCACAGGGACTATACGAGCAGTACTTC. Together with reference TRBV28 and TRBJ2-7, the CDR3 gives the full variable domain: DVKVTQSSRYLVKRTGEKVFLECVQDMDHENMFWYRQDPGLGLRLIYFSYDVKMKEKGDIPEGYSVSREKKERFSLILESASTNQTSMYLCASSFPAQGLYEQYFGPGTRLTVT.

V is TRBV27 and J is TRBJ1-5; 9 nucleotides line up with TRBD1. J lost 5 bases, V lost 8 bases, and 10 bases had no gene match. Germline values: CDR1 MNHEY, CDR2 SMNVEV (reference sequence). This CDR3 has 15 residues. CDR3 DNA: TGTGCCAGCGGCTTGAGACAGGGGGGCGATCAGCCCCAGCATTTT. Translated: CASGLRQGGDQPQHF.

The CDR3 sequence: CASSLAGSGGPYNEQFF. The CDR3 DNA sequence: TGTGCCAGCAGCTTGGCCGGGAGCGGGGGCCCCTACAATGAGCAGTTCTTC. The chain has TRBV5-5 and TRBJ2-1; TRBD2 matches 8 bases. The germline CDR1 and CDR2 sequences are SGHKS and YYEKEE (reference sequence). J gave up 2 bases and V 0 bases, and 7 bases lay outside the gene matches. CDR3 length: 17 residues.

The CDR3 loop reads CASSIPFPSYNEQFF. CDR3 DNA: TGTGCCAGCAGCATCCCTTTCCCTTCCTACAATGAGCAGTTCTTC. The rearrangement joins TRBV7-2 to TRBJ2-1; no firm D call. This CDR3 region has 15 residues. The V gene lost 5 bases and the J gene lost 1 base, with 12 bases spanning the gap. Per the germline V gene, CDR1 is SGHTA and CDR2 is FQGNSA.